Listed below are T cell receptor beta chains from one sample, sequenced in a study of blood T cell repertoires in COVID-19. Produced via immunoSEQ multiplex PCR; TCRdb's table is partial and in-frame only. The data show over 100,000 clones, approximately 80% seen once. The sample was peripheral blood. The receptors shown here come from a woman aged 50 to 60 with acute or convalescent COVID-19. The conserved cysteine and the conserved F or W are not part of the CDR3 here. A D gene is named only where the DNA matches it firmly.

V gene,D gene,CDR3 protein
TRBV20-1,-,SMRRNTEAF
TRBV20-1,TRBD1,SASLTGGSYGYT
TRBV7-9,TRBD1,ASSPGQGGYGYT
TRBV30,-,AWTREKGGYT
TRBV18,-,ASSPVQGSRETQY
TRBV19,TRBD1,ASKARTGTRDERTGELF
TRBV5-4,-,ASGQTNSPLH
TRBV3-1/TRBV3-2,TRBD1,ASSQVSGGGEQF
TRBV7-3,-,ASSSRDTTGSGELF
TRBV9,-,ASSVGGAIDTQY
TRBV2,-,ATSIFGSTEAF
TRBV30,-,AWSMQGRFYGYT
TRBV4-2,-,ASSQAYTGGGTEAF
TRBV28,-,ASNRQGQNEKLF
TRBV19,TRBD1,ASSPTPGQGSQGELF
TRBV7-3,-,ASSLGTYYEQY
TRBV28,-,ASSLTYPGGNYGYT
TRBV7-9,-,ASSFGGGWSNYGYT
TRBV10-1,-,ASSERTVNEQF
TRBV4-1,TRBD1,ASSQVRTGRGTGELF
TRBV5-1,TRBD1,ASSPGQGTYGYT
TRBV6-1,-,ASSETGKGTEAF
TRBV6-5,TRBD2,ASRGGGSDTQY
TRBV6-5,-,ASTLGDLELF
TRBV4-1,-,ASSQGQASDEQF
TRBV24-1,-,ATSDFSRRAGAF
TRBV15,-,ATSRDLGSYGYT
TRBV5-1,-,ASNQFPGTSTGELF
TRBV13,-,ASTFGGQYEQY
TRBV19,-,ASSIETGYNQPQH
TRBV6-5,-,ASSPDRTDQPQH
TRBV2,-,ASSPDSSEQY
TRBV6-5,TRBD1,ASRADRDYGYT
TRBV10-2,-,ASSDERAYTEAF
TRBV4-1,-,ASSQVHLTSYTGELF
TRBV19,TRBD1,ASSIRGGDYGYT
TRBV2,TRBD1,ASKIQGGQAEAF
TRBV19,TRBD1,ASSPKGQGRLGAF
TRBV9,TRBD2,ASSGSGGATDTQY